The 8 T cell receptor beta chains below come from one sample, sequenced in a study of blood T cell repertoires in COVID-19. Here immunoSEQ multiplex PCR was the method, and the copy in TCRdb shows in-frame clones only, minus some. Among over 200,000 clones listed, just under 90% were seen once. The sequenced material came from peripheral blood. Source of these receptors: a man aged 30 to 45 with COVID-19, enrolled during active disease.

The chain combines TRBV11-3 with TRBJ2-1; TRBD2 matches at 8 bases. CDR1 is SGHNT and CDR2 is YENEEA in the germline V gene. The V and J ends lost 1 base and 13 bases, in that order; junction bases with no gene match: 9. The CDR3 extends over 14 amino acids. The chain's CDR3 is CASSLVPSSGHQFF. CDR3 coding DNA: TGTGCCAGCAGCTTAGTCCCATCTAGCGGGCATCAGTTCTTC. Looking up the rest from reference TRBV11-3 and TRBJ2-1 gives the full variable domain: EAGVVQSPRYKIIEKKQPVAFWCNPISGHNTLYWYLQNLGQGPELLIRYENEEAVDDSQLPKDRFSAERLKGVDSTLKIQPAELGDSAVYLCASSLVPSSGHQFFGPGTRLTVL.

The rearrangement joins TRBV19 to TRBJ2-7; 9 nucleotides line up with TRBD1. CDR3 length: 15 amino acids. Per germline, CDR1 LNHDA and CDR2 SQIVND (reference sequence). V lost 8 bases to trimming and J lost 2 bases; unmatched junction nucleotides: 10. As DNA, the CDR3 is TGTGCCAGTCGACAGATCGGGACAGGGCCCTACGAGCAGTACTTC. This encodes CASRQIGTGPYEQYF.

The chain couples TRBV5-6 to TRBJ1-6; TRBD1 might be the D (6 bases). This CDR3 has 16 residues. Germline V CDR1 and CDR2: SGHDT, YYEEEE. Trimming removed 4 bases from V and 1 base from J, with 12 bases in between. CDR3 DNA: TGTGCCAGCAGCCTCACAGGGTTGTCCTATAATTCACCCCTCCACTTT. This gives the protein CASSLTGLSYNSPLHF.

The V and J genes are TRBV7-2 and TRBJ1-1; unclear D gene. V gave up 4 bases and J gave up 6 bases, with 15 bases separating them. The CDR3 length is 14 residues. Germline loops: CDR1 SGHTA, CDR2 FQGNSA. CDR3 residues: CASSSDNLGAEAFF. The CDR3 DNA reads as TGTGCCAGCAGCTCAGACAATCTGGGCGCTGAAGCTTTCTTT.

This chain joins TRBV4-3 and TRBJ2-7; 7 nucleotides match TRBD2. The CDR3 extends over 13 amino acids. Germline assignment: CDR1 LGHNA and CDR2 YSLEER. Losses at the gene ends were 4 bases for V and 6 bases for J; bases not matched to a gene: 6. CDR3 sequence: CASSRSGNGEQYF. The CDR3 DNA reads TGCGCCAGCAGCCGGAGCGGGAATGGCGAGCAGTACTTC.

CDR3 protein: CASTQEGPDSNQPQHF. CDR3 DNA sequence: TGTGCCAGCACCCAAGAGGGCCCAGATAGCAATCAGCCCCAGCATTTT. The rearrangement uses TRBV2 and TRBJ1-5, with D hard to call. The CDR3 has 16 residues. Germline CDR1 SNHLY, CDR2 FYNNEI. Trimming removed 7 bases at V and 0 bases at J, with 16 bases between.

The chain is built from TRBV12-3 or TRBV12-4 and TRBJ2-7; TRBD2 aligns across 8 bases. The CDR3 is 13 amino acids. V dropped 6 bases and J dropped 3; count of bases not matched to a gene: 4. The CDR3 spells CASRPGTSYEQYF. CDR3 nucleotides: TGTGCCAGCAGGCCCGGGACTAGCTACGAGCAGTACTTC.

CDR3 DNA sequence: TGTGCCATCATGTCCGGGGTATCCTACGAGCAGTACTTC. This sequence encodes CAIMSGVSYEQYF. The chain couples TRBV10-3 to TRBJ2-7; D is perhaps TRBD2 (5 bases). The germline CDR1 and CDR2 sequences are ENHRY and SYGVKD. The CDR3 is made up of 13 amino acids. The V end lost 7 bases, the J end lost 1 base, and 11 bases lay between the germline ends.